The entry below describes one TCR beta chain. Profiling relied on immunoSEQ multiplex PCR, and the TCRdb table lists in-frame clones only, not all of them. The data hold some 640,000 clones, with 80% to 90% observed a single time. This record belongs to a study of shared T cell receptors in the human thymus. This CDR3 comprises 16 residues. Germline assignment: CDR1 MDHEN and CDR2 SYDVKM. Trimming cost V 2 bases and J 0 bases, with 13 bases left between them. These data were also reused for a study on human thymus T cells.

Sequenced input: thymocytes. The chain couples TRBV28 to TRBJ2-5; TRBD2 is a possible D gene (5 bases). This sequence originates from a boy younger than two with a congenital heart defect. The CDR3 loop is CASSLAAGLNQETQYF. In nucleotides, the CDR3 is TGTGCCAGCAGTTTAGCCGCGGGCCTCAACCAAGAGACCCAGTACTTC.